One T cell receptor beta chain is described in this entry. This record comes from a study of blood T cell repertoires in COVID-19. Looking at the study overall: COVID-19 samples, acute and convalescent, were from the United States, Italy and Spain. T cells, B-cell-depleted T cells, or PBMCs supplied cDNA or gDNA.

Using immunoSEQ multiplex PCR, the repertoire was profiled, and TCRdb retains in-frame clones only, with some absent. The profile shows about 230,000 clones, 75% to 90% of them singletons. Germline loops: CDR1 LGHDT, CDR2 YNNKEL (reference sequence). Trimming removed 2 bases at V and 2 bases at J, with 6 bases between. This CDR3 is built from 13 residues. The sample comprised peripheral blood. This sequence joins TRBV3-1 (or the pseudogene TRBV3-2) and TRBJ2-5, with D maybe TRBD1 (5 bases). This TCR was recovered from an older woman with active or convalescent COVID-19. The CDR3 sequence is CASSQRGQETQYF. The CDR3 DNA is TGTGCCAGCAGCCAAAGGGGACAAGAGACCCAGTACTTC.